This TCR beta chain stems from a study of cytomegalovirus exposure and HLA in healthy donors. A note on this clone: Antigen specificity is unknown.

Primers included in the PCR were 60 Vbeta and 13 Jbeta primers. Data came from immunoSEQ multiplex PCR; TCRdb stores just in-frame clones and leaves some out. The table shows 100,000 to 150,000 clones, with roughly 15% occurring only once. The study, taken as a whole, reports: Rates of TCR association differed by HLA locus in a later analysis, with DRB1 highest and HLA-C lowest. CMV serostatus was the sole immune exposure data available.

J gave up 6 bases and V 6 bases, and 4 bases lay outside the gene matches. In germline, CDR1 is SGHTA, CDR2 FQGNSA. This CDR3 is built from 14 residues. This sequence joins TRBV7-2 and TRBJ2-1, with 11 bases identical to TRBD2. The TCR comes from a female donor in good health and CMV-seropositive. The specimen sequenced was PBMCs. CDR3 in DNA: TGTGCCAGCAGAGTAGGACTAGCGGGCAATGAGCAGTTCTTC. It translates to CASRVGLAGNEQFF.